The 15 T cell receptor beta chains below were found in one sample sequenced in a study of cytomegalovirus exposure and HLA in healthy donors. Sequencing was performed with immunoSEQ multiplex PCR; in TCRdb, only in-frame clones are kept and a portion is missing. Of roughly 150,000 clones listed, about nine tenths are singletons. Sequencing was performed on PBMCs. The receptors here all came from a man aged 18 to 29 in good health and CMV-seropositive.

The V call is TRBV5-1, the J call TRBJ2-1, with 13 bases fitting TRBD2. V lost 7 bases, J lost 6 bases, and 7 bases stayed unmatched. CDR3 length equals 15 residues. Per germline, CDR1 SGHRS and CDR2 YFSETQ. The CDR3 DNA reads TGCGCCAGCCATCCCGGGACTAGCGGGACCAATGAGCAGTTCTTC. Its translation: CASHPGTSGTNEQFF.

The chain joins TRBV5-4 to TRBJ2-3; perhaps TRBD2 as D (6 bases). CDR3 length: 15 amino acids. CDR1 is SGHNT, CDR2 YYREEE, per germline (reference sequence). The V gene lost 1 base and the J gene lost 1 base, with 10 bases spanning the gap. CDR3 protein: CASSLLSGGTDTQYF. The CDR3, as DNA: TGTGCCAGCAGCTTGCTCTCGGGGGGCACAGATACGCAGTATTTT.

CDR3 sequence: CASSLAPGQIYGYTF. CDR3 DNA: TGTGCCAGCAGTCTTGCTCCCGGACAGATCTATGGCTACACCTTC. The chain combines TRBV14 with TRBJ1-2; perhaps TRBD1 as D (6 bases). Germline CDR1 is SGHDN and CDR2 is FVKESK. V lost 6 bases and J lost 4, with 18 bases in between. CDR3 size: 15 residues.

CDR3 nucleotides: TGTGCCAGCAGTTTATCTTCAGGGGGCTCCTACAATGAGCAGTTCTTC. Translated: CASSLSSGGSYNEQFF. This chain uses TRBV28 with TRBJ2-1; 7 bases line up with TRBD1. Trimming took 1 base from V and 0 from J; bases not matched to a gene: 3. Per germline, CDR1 MDHEN and CDR2 SYDVKM. The CDR3 runs 16 residues.

V is TRBV6-1 and J is TRBJ1-4; TRBD1 matches at 8 bases. Germline CDR1 is MNHNS and CDR2 is SASEGT. The J segment lost 8 bases and the V segment lost 2 bases, leaving 13 bases of the junction unmatched. The CDR3 is 17 residues long. The CDR3 DNA follows: TGTGCCAGCAGTGAATCGCCTACCGGGACAGGAGGAGAAAAACTGTTTTTT. This sequence encodes CASSESPTGTGGEKLFF.

This sequence joins TRBV29-1 and TRBJ2-1, with TRBD1 matching over 7 bases. CDR1 and CDR2 (germline): SQVTM, ANQGSEA. The CDR3 sequence is 15 residues long. J gave up 0 bases and V 4 bases, and 6 bases lay outside the gene matches. This chain's CDR3 is CSVAPRGYSYNEQFF. The CDR3, as DNA: TGCAGCGTTGCCCCCAGGGGGTACTCCTACAATGAGCAGTTCTTC.

This chain uses TRBV30 with TRBJ1-2; 7 nucleotides line up with TRBD1. V was clipped by 0 bases and J by 3 bases; unmatched bases: 7. Germline CDR1 reads GTSNPN; CDR2 reads SVGIG (reference sequence). This CDR3 region has 15 residues. The CDR3 nucleotides read TGTGCCTGGAGTGTAGACAGGGCCTTTTACTATGGCTACACCTTC. Translated, it gives CAWSVDRAFYYGYTF.

This sequence joins TRBV6-1 and TRBJ2-7; D is possibly TRBD1 (5 bases). Trimming cost V 1 base and J 4 bases, with 17 bases left between them. The CDR3 is 16 residues long. Germline V gene lookup returns CDR1 MNHNS and CDR2 SASEGT. CDR3 sequence reads: CASSEEGLDPWYEQYF. The CDR3, as DNA: TGTGCCAGCAGTGAAGAGGGGTTGGACCCATGGTACGAGCAGTACTTC.

The chain couples TRBV6-4 to TRBJ2-3; a weak D match, TRBD1 (6 bases). V was cut by 5 bases and J by 2 bases, with 14 bases left in between. Germline CDR1 is MRHNA and CDR2 is SNTAGT. The CDR3 contains 15 residues. This chain's CDR3 is CASSPRGGNTDTQYF. The CDR3 nucleotides read TGTGCCAGCAGTCCCAGAGGGGGAAACACAGATACGCAGTATTTT.

The rearrangement uses TRBV11-2 and TRBJ1-2; D may be TRBD1 (5 bases). The V gene's germline CDR1 is SGHAT and CDR2 FQNNGV. This CDR3 region has 15 residues. V lost 5 bases and J 4 bases, leaving 17 bases between the germline ends. CDR3: CASSHYRSDTYGYTF. DNA of the CDR3: TGTGCCAGCAGCCACTATCGGTCGGACACCTATGGCTACACCTTC.

This rearrangement joins TRBV11-1 to TRBJ2-1; 15 bases map to TRBD2. The CDR3 spans 17 residues. Germline assignment: CDR1 SGHAT and CDR2 FQDESV (reference sequence). After removal of 4 bases from V and 8 bases from J, the junction contained 9 bases not matched to a gene. The CDR3 DNA is TGTGCCAGCAGCTCGGGACTAGCGGGAGGCTTTAGCGATGAGCAGTTCTTC. Amino acid sequence: CASSSGLAGGFSDEQFF. Using reference TRBV11-1 and TRBJ2-1 for the parts outside the CDR3, the full variable domain is EAEVAQSPRYKITEKSQAVAFWCDPISGHATLYWYRQILGQGPELLVQFQDESVVDDSQLPKDRFSAERLKGVDSTLKIQPAELGDSAMYLCASSSGLAGGFSDEQFFGPGTRLTVL.

The chain is built from TRBV21-1 and TRBJ2-5; the table gives TRBD1 as D, unverified against the DNA. TRBV21-1 is given as a pseudogene. CDR3 length equals 16 residues. The CDR3 nucleotides are TGTGCCAGCAGCAAAGAGGAACAGGGGGCCCAAGAGACCCAGTACTTC. This encodes CASSKEEQGAQETQYF.

Note on this clone: The germline gene is not matched at one end of the junction; a read error may be the cause. The rearrangement joins TRBV18 to TRBJ1-3; D might be TRBD1 (6 bases). This CDR3 comprises 14 residues. CDR1 and CDR2 from the germline V gene are KGHSH and LQKENI. Here the CDR3 DNA reads TGTGCCAGCTCCCCACGGGGGCCTGGAAACACCATATATTTT. Its translation is CASSPRGPGNTIYF.

The chain employs TRBV5-4 and TRBJ1-1; D gene ambiguous. The germline CDR1 and CDR2 sequences are SGHNT and YYREEE (reference sequence). Trimming took off 3 bases at V and 0 bases at J, with 12 bases between the two ends. The CDR3 is made up of 15 amino acids. As DNA, the CDR3 is TGTGCCAGCAGCTCAAGAGGAGGGATGAACACTGAAGCTTTCTTT. Translation gives CASSSRGGMNTEAFF. Variable domain in full (rest from reference TRBV5-4 and TRBJ1-1): ETGVTQSPTHLIKTRGQQVTLRCSSQSGHNTVSWYQQALGQGPQFIFQYYREEENGRGNFPPRFSGLQFPNYSSELNVNALELDDSALYLCASSSRGGMNTEAFFGQGTRLTVV.

V usage is TRBV5-4 and J usage is TRBJ2-3, with D possibly being TRBD2 (6 bases). V was trimmed by 4 bases and J by 2 bases, leaving 20 bases between them. CDR3 size: 17 residues. The germline V gene encodes CDR1 SGHNT and CDR2 YYREEE (reference sequence). CDR3 bases: TGTGCCAGCAGCCCTGATCGCTCCGGGACTTACACAGATACGCAGTATTTT. This encodes CASSPDRSGTYTDTQYF.